The text below deals with one T cell receptor (beta chain). Assay: immunoSEQ multiplex PCR; the TCRdb copy retains only in-frame clones and omits some. The repertoire holds 35,000 to 50,000 clones, about nine tenths seen once, with less than 1.5% in the top ten. This specimen belongs to a study of T cell changes during pregnancy in multiple sclerosis. Between the trimmed V and J ends, which lost 5 bases and 0 bases, there was a span of 12 bases. Germline V gene data show CDR1 as MDHEN and CDR2 as SYDVKM. There are 15 residues in the CDR3. Sequences were derived from CD4+ T cells from peripheral blood mononuclear cells, sampled in the second trimester of pregnancy. V and J are TRBV28 and TRBJ2-3, with D possibly being TRBD1 (6 bases). The receptor was isolated from a female donor with multiple sclerosis, enrolled in a pregnancy study. The chain's CDR3 is CASSRSGQSTDTQYF. CDR3 bases: TGTGCCAGCAGTCGTTCGGGACAAAGCACAGATACGCAGTATTTT.